This T cell receptor (beta chain) was sequenced during a study of shared clonotypes between healthy human individuals. Comments on this clone: No antigen is known for it.

Only in-frame clones appear in the TCRdb table, and some are missing; sequencing was by immunoSEQ multiplex PCR. This table holds more than 1,200,000 clones, about 98.5% found once. Germline values: CDR1 KGHSH, CDR2 LQKENI. The CDR3 is 13 amino acids. The germline V and J ends were trimmed by 6 bases and 6 bases, with 11 bases remaining between them. Study-level findings and limits: It was the few donors that limited the genetic and exposure-history diversity represented. In this cohort, only blood was sampled, and tissue repertoires likely differ. Incomplete sequencing of sorted subsets was indicated by rarefaction despite large depth.

J is TRBJ1-4 and V is TRBV18, with D hard to call. Material: naive CD4+ T cells sorted from blood. Regarding subset: CD45RA+ positively selected. This TCR was recovered from a young man in good health. CDR3 nucleotide sequence: TGTGCCAGCTCGCCGAAGATGGATGAAAAACTGTTTTTT. It specifies CASSPKMDEKLFF.